This TCR beta chain is from a study of T-cell memory formation after mild COVID-19. The CDR3 loop spans 16 amino acids. CDR1 and CDR2 from the germline V gene are SGHRS and YFSETQ. This clonotype has ten or more counts. Its antigen is currently unknown. The germline gene is not matched at one end of the junction; a read error may be the cause. Amplification by 5'RACE using constant-segment primers produced TCR alpha and TCR beta cDNA libraries that carried sample barcodes and UMIs. TCRdb re-called the 5' RACE reads through MiXCR, storing one row per CDR3 protein. The sample carries some 450,000 distinct CDR3 sequences, around 18% recorded once. Findings and limits, study-wide: Some clones that responded were present in memory (sampled pre-infection), which suggests cross-reactive memory joined. Contracting clones from day 15 to 85 had balanced CD4/CD8; later expanders favoured CD4+.

The rearrangement links TRBV5-1 to TRBJ2-1, with 13 bases aligning to TRBD2. This receptor was obtained from an adult woman who had mild COVID-19 (a few samples of this study predate the infection). Cell type and time point are not known. Sample: PBMCs or a T cell subset sorted from them (not recorded which). DNA for the CDR3: TGCGCTAGCACTAGCGGGGGGGCCCGGGCGTACAATGAGCAGTTCTTC. It yields the protein CASTSGGARAYNEQFF.